This TCR beta chain stems from a study of T cells in Graves' hyperthyroidism and ophthalmopathy. Study overall: Peripheral blood specimens were obtained at initial diagnosis, prior to any treatment. General study results and limits: Most clonotypes expanded in thyroid above 0.001 were likewise present in blood.

Germline V CDR1 and CDR2: MDHEN, SYDVKM. The CDR3 sequence is 16 residues long. V lost 3 bases, J lost 0 bases, and 9 bases lay in between. The TCR beta CDR3 regions underwent amplification using RNA transcripts as the source. During a first-round RT-PCR of the TCR CDR3, the HTBI primer set was used. One entry per CDR3 protein, called by TCRdb with MiXCR from the multiplex PCR reads. Here the sample spans around 430,000 distinct CDR3 sequences, more than 13% being singletons. Comment on this clonotype: The antigen is unknown.

Participants, patients aged 18 to 65, had newly diagnosed hyperthyroidism with a duration under 2 months. Any patient presenting with uncontrolled infection, other autoimmune disease, pregnancy or lactation was left out. The source is a woman aged 25 to 39 with Graves' hyperthyroidism. Specimen: blood. J is TRBJ2-6 and V is TRBV28; no firm D call. CDR3 sequence (DNA): TGTGCCAGCAGTTTGGTAGGAATCTCTGGGGCCAACGTCCTGACTTTC. It encodes CASSLVGISGANVLTF.